This T cell receptor (beta chain) was sequenced for a study of blood T cell repertoires in COVID-19. Study overall: Researchers got acute and convalescent COVID-19 samples from the United States, Italy and Spain.

Assay used: immunoSEQ multiplex PCR; TCRdb lists only in-frame clones, some missing. The sample includes about 88,000 clones, 88% of them seen just once. Germline V lookup: CDR1 SGDLS, CDR2 YYNGEE. The CDR3 length is 15 residues. V lost 1 base and J lost 1, with 9 bases in between. The chain recombines TRBV9 with TRBJ2-1, with TRBD2 as a possible D gene (6 bases). The source material was peripheral blood. This TCR came from a man aged 80 or over with acute or convalescent COVID-19. The CDR3 DNA follows: TGTGCCAGCAGCGTACTGGGGGGATCCTACAATGAGCAGTTCTTC. The encoded protein is CASSVLGGSYNEQFF.